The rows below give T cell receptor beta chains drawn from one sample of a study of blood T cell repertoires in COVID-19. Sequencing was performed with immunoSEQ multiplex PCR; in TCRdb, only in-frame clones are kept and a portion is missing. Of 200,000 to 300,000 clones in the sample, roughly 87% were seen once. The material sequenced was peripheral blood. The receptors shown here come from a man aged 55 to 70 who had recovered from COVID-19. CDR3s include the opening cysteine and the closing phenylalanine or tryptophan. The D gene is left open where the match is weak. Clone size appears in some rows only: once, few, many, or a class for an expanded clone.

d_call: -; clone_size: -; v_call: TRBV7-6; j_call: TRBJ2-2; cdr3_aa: CASSTLLQGRGELFF; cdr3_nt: TGTGCCAGCAGCACCCTCCTACAGGGTCGAGGGGAGCTGTTTTTT
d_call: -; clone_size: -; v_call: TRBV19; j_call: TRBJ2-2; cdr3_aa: CAFWGPGTGELFF; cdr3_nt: TGTGCTTTTTGGGGGCCGGGTACTGGGGAGCTGTTTTTT
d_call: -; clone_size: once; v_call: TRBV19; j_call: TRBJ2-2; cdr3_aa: CASSIDWGGTGELFF; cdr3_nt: TGTGCCAGTAGTATAGATTGGGGAGGTACCGGGGAGCTGTTTTTT
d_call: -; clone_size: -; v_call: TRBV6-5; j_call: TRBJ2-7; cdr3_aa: CAGKGRGGPIYEQYF; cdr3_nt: TGTGCCGGCAAGGGGCGAGGGGGACCCATCTACGAGCAGTACTTC
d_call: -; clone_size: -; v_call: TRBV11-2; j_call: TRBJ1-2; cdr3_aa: CASRGLQGFEPDYGYTF; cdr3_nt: TGTGCCAGCAGGGGGTTACAGGGATTTGAGCCCGACTATGGCTACACCTTC
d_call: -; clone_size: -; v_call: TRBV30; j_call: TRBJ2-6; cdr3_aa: CAWSRAGSGANVLTF; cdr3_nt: TGTGCCTGGAGTCGGGCGGGCTCTGGGGCCAACGTCCTGACTTTC
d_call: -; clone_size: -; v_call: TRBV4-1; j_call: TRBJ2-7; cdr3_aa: CASSQGPEISYEQYF; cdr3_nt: TGCGCCAGCAGCCAAGGTCCGGAGATTTCCTACGAGCAGTACTTC
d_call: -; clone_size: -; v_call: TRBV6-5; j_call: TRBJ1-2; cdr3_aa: CAIRRDINYGYTF; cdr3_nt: TGTGCCATCAGAAGGGACATTAACTATGGCTACACCTTC
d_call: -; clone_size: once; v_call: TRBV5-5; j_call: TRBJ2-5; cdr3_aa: CASSFLGGSQETQYF; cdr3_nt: TGTGCCAGCAGCTTTTTAGGGGGAAGTCAAGAGACCCAGTACTTC
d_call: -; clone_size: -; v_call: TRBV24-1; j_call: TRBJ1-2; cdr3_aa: CATSDRQLLHGYTF; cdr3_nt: TGTGCCACCAGTGATCGACAGTTACTACACGGCTACACCTTC
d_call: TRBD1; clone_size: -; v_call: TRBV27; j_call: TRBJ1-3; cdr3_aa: CASSFRGQEYF; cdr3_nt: TGTGCCAGCAGTTTTAGAGGACAGGAATATTTT
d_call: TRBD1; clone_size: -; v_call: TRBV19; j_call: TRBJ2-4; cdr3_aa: CASGPRQGLIQYF; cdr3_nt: TGTGCCAGTGGCCCAAGACAGGGCCTGATTCAGTACTTC
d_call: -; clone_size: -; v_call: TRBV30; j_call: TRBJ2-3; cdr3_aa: CAWSNGDTQYF; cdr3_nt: TGTGCCTGGAGTAATGGCGATACGCAGTATTTT
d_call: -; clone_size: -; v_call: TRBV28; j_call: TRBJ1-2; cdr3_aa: CASSPLLVMWARGYTF; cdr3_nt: TGTGCCAGCAGTCCATTATTAGTCATGTGGGCACGGGGCTACACCTTC
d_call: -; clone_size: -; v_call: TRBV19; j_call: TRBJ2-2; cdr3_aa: CASSLYAVGGELFF; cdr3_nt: TGTGCCAGTAGTCTGTACGCGGTCGGCGGGGAGCTGTTTTTT
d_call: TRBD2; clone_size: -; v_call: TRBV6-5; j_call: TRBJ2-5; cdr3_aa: CASSYAGTSGQETQYF; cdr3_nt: TGTGCCAGCAGTTACGCTGGGACTAGCGGGCAAGAGACCCAGTACTTC
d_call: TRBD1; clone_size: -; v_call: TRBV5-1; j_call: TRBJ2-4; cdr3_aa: CASSSQGLGIQYF; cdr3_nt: TGCGCCAGCAGCTCACAGGGGTTGGGCATTCAGTACTTC
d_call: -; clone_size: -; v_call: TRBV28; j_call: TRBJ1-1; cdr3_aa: CASRVTTTEAFF; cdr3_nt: TGTGCCAGCAGGGTCACAACCACTGAAGCTTTCTTT
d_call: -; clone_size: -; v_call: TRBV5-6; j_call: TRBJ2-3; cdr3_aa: CASSPGTDTQYF; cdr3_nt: TGTGCCAGCAGCCCGGGCACAGATACGCAGTATTTT
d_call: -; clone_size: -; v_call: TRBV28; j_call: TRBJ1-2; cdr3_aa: CASSDGGAGGGYTF; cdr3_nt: TGTGCCAGCAGTGACGGGGGGGCGGGAGGTGGCTACACCTTC
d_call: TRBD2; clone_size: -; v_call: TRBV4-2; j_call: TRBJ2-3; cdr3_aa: CASSQVAGGQNTDTQYF; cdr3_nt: TGTGCCAGCAGCCAAGTCGCGGGGGGCCAAAACACAGATACGCAGTATTTT
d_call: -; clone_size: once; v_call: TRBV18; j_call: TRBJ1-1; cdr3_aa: CASSHREGMNTEAFF; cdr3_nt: TGTGCCAGCTCACACAGGGAAGGGATGAACACTGAAGCTTTCTTT
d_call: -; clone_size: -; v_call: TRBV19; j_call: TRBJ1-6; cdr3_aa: CASSPRDNYNSPLHF; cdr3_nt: TGTGCCAGTAGTCCCCGGGACAACTATAATTCACCCCTCCACTTT
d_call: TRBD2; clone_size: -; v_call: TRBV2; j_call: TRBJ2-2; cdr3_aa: CASSETSGGTGELFF; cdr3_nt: TGTGCCAGCAGTGAAACCAGCGGGGGGACCGGGGAGCTGTTTTTT
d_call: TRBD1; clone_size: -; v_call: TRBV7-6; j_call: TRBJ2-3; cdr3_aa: CASSRGQGTDTQYF; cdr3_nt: TGTGCCAGCAGCCGCGGACAGGGGACAGATACGCAGTATTTT
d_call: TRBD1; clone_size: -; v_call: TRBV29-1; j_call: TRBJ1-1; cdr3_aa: CSVTDRENTEAFF; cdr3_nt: TGCAGCGTTACGGACAGGGAGAACACTGAAGCTTTCTTT
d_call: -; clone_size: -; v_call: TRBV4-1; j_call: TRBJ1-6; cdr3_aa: CASSQVGEAYNSPLHF; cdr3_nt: TGCGCCAGCAGCCAAGTTGGGGAGGCCTATAATTCACCCCTCCACTTT